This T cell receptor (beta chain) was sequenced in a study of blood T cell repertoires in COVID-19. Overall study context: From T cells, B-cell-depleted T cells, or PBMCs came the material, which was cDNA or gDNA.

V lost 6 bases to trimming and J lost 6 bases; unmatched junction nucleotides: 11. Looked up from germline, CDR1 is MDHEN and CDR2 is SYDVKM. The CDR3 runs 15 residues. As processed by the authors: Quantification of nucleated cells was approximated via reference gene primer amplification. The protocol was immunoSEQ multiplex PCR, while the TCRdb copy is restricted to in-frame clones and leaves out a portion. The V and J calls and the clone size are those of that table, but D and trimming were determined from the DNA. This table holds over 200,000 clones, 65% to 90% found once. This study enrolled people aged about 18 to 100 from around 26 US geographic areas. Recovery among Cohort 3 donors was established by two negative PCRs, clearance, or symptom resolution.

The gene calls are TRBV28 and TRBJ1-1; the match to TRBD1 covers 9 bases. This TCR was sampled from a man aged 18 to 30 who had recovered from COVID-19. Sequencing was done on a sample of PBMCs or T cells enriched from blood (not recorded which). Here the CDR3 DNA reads TGTGCCAGCAGCGCCATGACAGGGGGTTTCGCTGAAGCTTTCTTT. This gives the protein CASSAMTGGFAEAFF.